A selection of T cell receptor beta chains follows, all from one sample in a study of T-cell memory formation after mild COVID-19. MiXCR, run by TCRdb on the 5' RACE reads, gives a single entry per CDR3 protein. The sample holds about 400,000 distinct CDR3 sequences; 23% are singletons and the top ten take about an eighth. The sample consisted of PBMCs or a T cell subset sorted from them (not recorded which). These receptor sequences come from an adult woman who had mild COVID-19 (a few samples of this study predate the infection). Cell type and time point are not known. Both conserved end residues are part of each CDR3. Each record gives: clone size, D gene, J gene, V gene, CDR3 protein, CDR3 DNA. The D gene is left open where the match is weak. Clone size is given for some rows only: seen once, a few or many times, or a class if the clone is expanded.

. . TRBJ2-7 TRBV14 CASSHQEGIGYEQYF TGTGCCAGCAGCCACCAAGAAGGGATAGGGTACGAGCAGTACTTC
few . TRBJ2-5 TRBV11-2 CASSRQTVQETQYF TGTGCCAGCAGCCGACAGACAGTCCAAGAGACCCAGTACTTC
. TRBD1 TRBJ2-6 TRBV9 CASSPRTGLNVLTF TGTGCCAGCAGCCCAAGGACAGGGTTGAACGTCCTGACTTTC
. . TRBJ2-3 TRBV9 CASSLRGARASSDTQYF TGTGCCAGCAGCCTCCGCGGGGCCCGAGCGTCTTCAGATACGCAGTATTTT
. TRBD1 TRBJ1-2 TRBV7-7 CASSSRDRGVHGYTF TGTGCTAGCAGCTCCCGGGACAGGGGGGTTCATGGCTACACCTTC
. . TRBJ1-1 TRBV4-2 CASSSGLGHRNGEAFF TGTGCCAGCAGCTCAGGATTAGGACATCGGAACGGTGAAGCTTTCTTT
few . TRBJ2-2 TRBV19 CASSDQSLNTGELFF TGTGCCAGTAGCGATCAGTCCCTAAACACCGGGGAGCTGTTTTTT
many TRBD2 TRBJ2-2 TRBV5-1 CASSLEARRALAANTGELFF TGCGCCAGCAGCTTGGAAGCCCGCCGAGCACTAGCGGCGAACACCGGGGAGCTGTTTTTT
few . TRBJ1-6 TRBV7-9 CASSLRTSNSPLHF TGTGCCAGCAGCTTACGTACCAGTAATTCACCCCTCCACTTT
many . TRBJ2-3 TRBV27 CASRLEAGRRADTQYF TGTGCCAGCAGGCTGGAGGCGGGAAGAAGGGCAGATACGCAGTATTTT
few TRBD2 TRBJ2-6 TRBV6-6 CASSYGAGGSRGANVLTF TGTGCCAGCAGTTACGGAGCGGGAGGATCTAGAGGGGCCAACGTCCTGACTTTC
. . TRBJ1-3 TRBV7-2 CASSLRRSSGNTIYF TGTGCCAGCAGCTTGCGGCGGTCCTCTGGAAACACCATATATTTT
. TRBD1 TRBJ2-2 TRBV30 CAWGDRGPGELFF TGTGCCTGGGGGGACAGGGGTCCCGGGGAGCTGTTTTTT
. TRBD1 TRBJ1-1 TRBV4-1 CASSRPGGPFTEAFF TGCGCCAGCAGCCGACCAGGGGGCCCATTCACTGAAGCTTTCTTT
. TRBD1 TRBJ1-6 TRBV10-3 CAIRVGQNNSPLHF TGTGCCATCAGGGTGGGACAGAATAATTCACCCCTCCACTTT
few . TRBJ2-5 TRBV7-9 CASSWRQQETQYF TGTGCCAGCAGCTGGAGACAGCAAGAGACCCAGTACTTC
. . TRBJ1-1 TRBV3-1 CASSLLKGTEAFF TGTGCCAGCAGCCTGCTGAAAGGTACTGAAGCTTTCTTT
few . TRBJ2-5 TRBV19 CASSIRTEEETQYF TGTGCCAGTAGTATTCGGACGGAAGAAGAGACCCAGTACTTC
. TRBD1 TRBJ1-1 TRBV18 CASSPRWGTGPEAFF TGTGCCAGCTCACCACGTTGGGGGACAGGCCCTGAAGCTTTCTTT
few . TRBJ2-2 TRBV12-3/TRBV12-4 CASRVLSGWYTGELFF TGTGCCAGCAGGGTTCTCAGCGGGTGGTACACCGGGGAGCTGTTTTTT
. TRBD1 TRBJ2-1 TRBV7-6 CASSPTGGDYNEQFF TGTGCCAGCAGCCCTACAGGGGGCGATTACAATGAGCAGTTCTTC
. TRBD1 TRBJ2-2 TRBV5-1 CASSPAGQGTGELFF TGCGCCAGCAGCCCCGCCGGACAGGGGACCGGGGAGCTGTTTTTT
few TRBD2 TRBJ2-7 TRBV6-1 CASSDTWRGGIYEQYF TGTGCCAGCAGTGATACTTGGCGGGGGGGCATCTACGAGCAGTACTTC
few . TRBJ2-3 TRBV12-3/TRBV12-4 CASTLGLNKGDTQYF TGTGCCAGCACCCTGGGCCTAAATAAGGGCGATACGCAGTATTTT
. . TRBJ2-7 TRBV20-1 CSAREGAGSYEQYF TGCAGTGCTAGAGAGGGGGCCGGCTCCTACGAGCAGTACTTC
few . TRBJ2-7 TRBV6-4 CARRGEDF TGTGCCCGTCGGGGCGAGGACTTC
. . TRBJ2-5 TRBV7-7 CASSLGAGGETQYF TGTGCTAGCAGCTTAGGGGCCGGGGGAGAGACCCAGTACTTC
few TRBD2 TRBJ2-1 TRBV18 CASSPTSGYNEQFF TGTGCCAGCTCACCAACTAGCGGTTACAATGAGCAGTTCTTC
. TRBD1 TRBJ1-5 TRBV3-1 CASSHTGGKQPQHF TGTGCCAGCAGCCACACAGGGGGGAAACAGCCCCAGCATTTT
. . TRBJ2-3 TRBV7-8 CASSLISSSGRDTQYF TGTGCCAGCAGCTTAATATCGAGTTCGGGTAGAGATACGCAGTATTTT
once . TRBJ2-3 TRBV6-5 CASSYGGKTDTQYF TGTGCCAGCAGTTACGGGGGGAAGACAGATACGCAGTATTTT
. TRBD1 TRBJ2-7 TRBV23-1 CASRWDRLYEQYF TGCGCCAGCAGGTGGGACAGGTTATACGAGCAGTACTTC
. . TRBJ1-4 TRBV20-1 CSATAGNGEKLFF TGCAGTGCTACTGCAGGGAATGGTGAAAAACTGTTTTTT
. . TRBJ2-7 TRBV5-5 CASSLIDGGDRTYEQYF TGTGCCAGCAGCTTGATCGACGGCGGTGATCGTACCTACGAGCAGTACTTC
many . TRBJ1-1 TRBV7-2 CASSLGGANTEAFF TGTGCCAGCAGCTTAGGGGGCGCAAACACTGAAGCTTTCTTT
. TRBD1 TRBJ2-5 TRBV3-1 CASSPTGTGKETQYF TGTGCCAGCAGCCCCACCGGGACAGGGAAAGAGACCCAGTACTTC
few TRBD1 TRBJ2-7 TRBV5-1 CASRRTGQGIYEQYF TGCGCCAGCAGGCGGACGGGACAGGGGATCTACGAGCAGTACTTC
many . TRBJ2-3 TRBV4-1 CASSQGALSTDTQYF TGCGCCAGCAGCCAAGGGGCTCTAAGCACAGATACGCAGTATTTT
. . TRBJ2-7 TRBV3-1 CASSRDRLYEQYF TGTGCCAGCAGCCGAGATAGATTATACGAGCAGTACTTC
. TRBD2 TRBJ2-2 TRBV7-2 CASRASGSTGELFF TGTGCCAGCAGAGCTAGCGGGAGCACCGGGGAGCTGTTTTTT
. . TRBJ2-7 TRBV27 CASSPRGSGYEQYF TGTGCCAGCAGTCCCCGGGGTAGCGGCTACGAGCAGTACTTC
few . TRBJ1-5 TRBV19 CASSNGDQPQHF TGTGCCAGTAGTAACGGTGATCAGCCCCAGCATTTT
few . TRBJ2-1 TRBV6-2/TRBV6-3 CASSYSRHEQFF TGTGCCAGCAGTTACTCGAGGCATGAGCAGTTCTTC
few TRBD1 TRBJ1-1 TRBV7-2 CASSPVQGGMKTEAFF TGTGCCAGCAGCCCCGTCCAGGGGGGGATGAAAACTGAAGCTTTCTTT
few TRBD1 TRBJ2-6 TRBV7-2 CASSLEPANRGRITGANVLTF TGTGCCAGCAGCTTAGAACCCGCGAACAGGGGTAGGATTACTGGGGCCAACGTCCTGACTTTC
. TRBD1 TRBJ2-7 TRBV29-1 CSVGFQGAVNEQYF TGCAGCGTTGGCTTCCAGGGGGCTGTCAACGAGCAGTACTTC
few TRBD1 TRBJ1-1 TRBV27 CASSPGDSLNTEAFF TGTGCCAGCAGTCCCGGGGACAGCTTGAACACTGAAGCTTTCTTT